The TCR beta chain described here comes from a study of shared clonotypes between healthy human individuals. Turning to the study itself: Every donor yielded three CD4 naive, three CD4 memory, two CD8 naive and one CD8 memory plate. Study results and limitations: Generation probabilities were higher for clonotypes shared across all four sorted-subset donors than for unshared ones. On the whole, naive subsets had larger estimated richness than memory subsets had.

As for this clone: Its antigen is as yet unknown.

Deep was the level used in running the assay. The assay was immunoSEQ multiplex PCR, and TCRdb's table has in-frame clones only and misses some. The data hold about 2 million clones, with approximately 94% observed a single time. The CDR3 contains 17 residues. Germline values: CDR1 SGHAT, CDR2 FQNNGV. J gave up 7 bases and V 5 bases, and 12 bases lay outside the gene matches. CD8 cells regarded as naive lacked CD45RO, were positively chosen for CCR7, and omitted terminally differentiated effector memory CD45RA+ cells. The origin of this receptor is a young man in good health. Input material: naive CD8+ T cells sorted from blood. The chain recombines TRBV11-2 with TRBJ2-2; 11 bases are shared with TRBD2. CDR3 region: CASSTPWASGRSGELFF. CDR3 nucleotide sequence: TGTGCCAGCAGCACCCCGTGGGCTAGCGGGAGGAGCGGGGAGCTGTTTTTT.